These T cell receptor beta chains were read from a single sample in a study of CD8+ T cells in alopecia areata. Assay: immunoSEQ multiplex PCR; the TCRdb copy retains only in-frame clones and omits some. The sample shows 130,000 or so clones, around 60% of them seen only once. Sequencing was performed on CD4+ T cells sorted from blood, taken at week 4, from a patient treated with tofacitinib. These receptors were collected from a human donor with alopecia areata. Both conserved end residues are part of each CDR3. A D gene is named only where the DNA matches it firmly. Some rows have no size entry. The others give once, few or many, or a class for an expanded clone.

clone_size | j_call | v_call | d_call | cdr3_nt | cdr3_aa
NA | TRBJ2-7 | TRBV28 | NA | TGTGCCAGTAGACAAGGGGCGGAACGCGAGCAGTACTTC | CASRQGAEREQYF
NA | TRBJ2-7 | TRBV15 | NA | TGTGCCACCAGCAGGGACCCCTCCTACGAGCAGTACTTC | CATSRDPSYEQYF
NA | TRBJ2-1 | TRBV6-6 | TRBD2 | TGTGCCAGCAGCTCCTGGCTAGCGGACTACAACGGTGAGCAGTTCTTC | CASSSWLADYNGEQFF
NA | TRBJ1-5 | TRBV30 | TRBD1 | TGTGCCTCGGGTGGACAGGTCAATCAGCCCCAGCATTTT | CASGGQVNQPQHF
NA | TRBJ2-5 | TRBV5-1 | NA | TGCGCCAGCAGGCCCGGGACCCAGGAGACCCAGTACTTC | CASRPGTQETQYF
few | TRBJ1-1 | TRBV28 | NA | TGTGCCAGCAGTTTACTCTACACTGAAGCTTTCTTT | CASSLLYTEAFF
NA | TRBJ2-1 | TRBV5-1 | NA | TGCGCCAGCAGCTCGGACCAGTACCTCGGTGAGCAGTTCTTC | CASSSDQYLGEQFF
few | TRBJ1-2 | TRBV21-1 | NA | TGTGCCAGCAGCATGCGAACTACAGGGCTGGGTCGTGGCTACACCTTC | CASSMRTTGLGRGYTF
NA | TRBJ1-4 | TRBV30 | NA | TGTGCCTGGAGCGAGGGGCTCCTTAATGAAAAACTGTTTTTT | CAWSEGLLNEKLFF
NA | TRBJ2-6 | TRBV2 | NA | TGTGCCAGCAGTGAAGAGGCCGCTGGGGCCAACGTCCTGACTTTC | CASSEEAAGANVLTF
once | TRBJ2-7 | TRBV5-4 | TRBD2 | TGTGCCAGCAGCGGGGGACTAGCGGACGAGCAGTACTTC | CASSGGLADEQYF
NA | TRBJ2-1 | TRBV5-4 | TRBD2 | TGTGCCAGCACCAATAGCGGGACTGGGAACAATGAGCAGTTCTTC | CASTNSGTGNNEQFF
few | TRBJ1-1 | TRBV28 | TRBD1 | TGTGCCAGCAGTCGAAACCGACAGGGAACCGCTTTCTTT | CASSRNRQGTAFF
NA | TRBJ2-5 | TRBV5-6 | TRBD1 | TGTGCCAGCAGCCGACAGGGGGGAGAGACCCAGTACTTC | CASSRQGGETQYF
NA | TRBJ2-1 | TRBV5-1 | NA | TGCGCCAGCAGTGGGGTAGCGGTAAATCATCCGAAGAAGTACAATGAGCAGTTCTTC | CASSGVAVNHPKKYNEQFF
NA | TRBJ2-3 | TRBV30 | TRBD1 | TGTGCCGGGGCGTGGGGACAGGGGGGCACAGATACGCAGTATTTT | CAGAWGQGGTDTQYF
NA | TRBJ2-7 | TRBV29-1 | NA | TGCAGCGGGCGGACAGACTCCTACGAGCAGTACTTC | CSGRTDSYEQYF
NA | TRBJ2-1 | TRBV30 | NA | TGTGCCTGGAGTGTGGGTCCAGCTATCAATGAGCAGTTCTTC | CAWSVGPAINEQFF
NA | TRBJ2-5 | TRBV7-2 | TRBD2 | TGTGCCAGCAGCTTCACTAGCGGGAGTACTGAGACCCAGTACTTC | CASSFTSGSTETQYF
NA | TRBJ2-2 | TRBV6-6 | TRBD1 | TGCGCCAGCAGTGCCCGGGACAGGAACACCGGGGAGCTGTTTTTT | CASSARDRNTGELFF
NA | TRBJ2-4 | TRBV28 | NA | TGTGCCAGCAGTTTGGAGAAAAACATTCAGTACTTC | CASSLEKNIQYF
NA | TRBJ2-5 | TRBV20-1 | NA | TGCAGTGAACTCCTTCAAGAGACCCAGTACTTC | CSELLQETQYF
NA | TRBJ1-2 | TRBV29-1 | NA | TGCAGCGTTGACGTGACAGCCTCACATGGCTACACCTTC | CSVDVTASHGYTF
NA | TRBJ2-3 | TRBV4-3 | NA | TGCGCCAGCAGCCAAGATGTCCGGGGGCAGACAGATACGCAGTATTTT | CASSQDVRGQTDTQYF
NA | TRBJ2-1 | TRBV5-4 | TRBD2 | TGTGCCAGCCACCAGGGCATTCTGGGACTATCCTACAATGAGCAGTTCTTC | CASHQGILGLSYNEQFF
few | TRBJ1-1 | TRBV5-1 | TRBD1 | TGCGCCAGCAGCAGCGGACAGGGAGGAGGTACTGAAGCTTTCTTT | CASSSGQGGGTEAFF
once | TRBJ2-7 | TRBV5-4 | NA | TGTGCCAGCAGCTATTCCGGGACTGACGCCTACGAGCAGTACTTC | CASSYSGTDAYEQYF
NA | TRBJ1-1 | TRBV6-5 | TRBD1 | TGTGCCACACGGTACAGGGGGAAGGAAGCTTTCTTT | CATRYRGKEAFF
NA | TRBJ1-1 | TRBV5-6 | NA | TGTGCCAGCAGCTTTCGATTCGGGACGGCGAACACTGAAGCTTTCTTT | CASSFRFGTANTEAFF
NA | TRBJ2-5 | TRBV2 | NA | TGTGCCAGCAGATTGGACCTCGGGGAGACCCAGTACTTC | CASRLDLGETQYF
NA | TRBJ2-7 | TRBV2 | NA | TGTGCCAGCAGTGAGCTTCCAGGGCAGTACGAGCAGTACTTC | CASSELPGQYEQYF
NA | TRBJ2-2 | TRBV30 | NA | TGTGCCTGGACCCGTCGCAGGGGTCTGAACACCGGGGAGCTGTTTTTT | CAWTRRRGLNTGELFF
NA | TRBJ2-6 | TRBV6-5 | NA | TGTGCCAGCAGCGAGTCGTGGTCTGGGGCCAACGTCCTGACTTTC | CASSESWSGANVLTF
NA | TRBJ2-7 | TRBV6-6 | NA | TGTGCCAGCAGCCTCCGGGGAGACTACGAGCAGTACTTC | CASSLRGDYEQYF
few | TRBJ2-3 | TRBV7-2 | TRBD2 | TGTGCCAGCAGTTCAACTAGCGGGTTCACAGATACGCAGTATTTT | CASSSTSGFTDTQYF
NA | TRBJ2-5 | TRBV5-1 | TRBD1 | TGCGCCAGCAGCTTTGGGACAGCCCAAGAGACCCAGTACTTC | CASSFGTAQETQYF
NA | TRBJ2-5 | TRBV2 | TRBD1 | TGTGCCAGCAACTCCCAGGGGGCGGCAGAGACCCAGTACTTC | CASNSQGAAETQYF
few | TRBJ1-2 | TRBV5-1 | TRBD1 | TGCGCCAGCCGCCTGGACAGGAATAGTGGCTACACCTTC | CASRLDRNSGYTF
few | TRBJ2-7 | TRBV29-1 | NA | TGCAGCGGAGGGCAGGGGCTACCCTACGAGCAGTACTTC | CSGGQGLPYEQYF
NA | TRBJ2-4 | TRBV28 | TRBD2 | TGTGCCAGCAGTTTCCGGCGGGAGGGGTCAAACATTCAGTACTTC | CASSFRREGSNIQYF
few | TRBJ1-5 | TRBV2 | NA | TGTGCCAGCAGTGAGCAGACTGGGTACAATCAGCCCCAGCATTTT | CASSEQTGYNQPQHF
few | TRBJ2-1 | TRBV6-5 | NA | TGTGCCAGCAGTTACTCCTGGGGGCCCTACAATGAGCAGTTCTTC | CASSYSWGPYNEQFF
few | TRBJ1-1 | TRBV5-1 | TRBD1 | TGCGCCAGCAGCCGCGGGACAGGCATAATGGGCACTGAAGCTTTCTTT | CASSRGTGIMGTEAFF
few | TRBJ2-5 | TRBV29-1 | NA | TGCAGCGTTGATCCCAGTCAAGAGACCCAGTACTTC | CSVDPSQETQYF
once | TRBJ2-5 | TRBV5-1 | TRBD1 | TGCGCCAGCAGCAGGACAGGGGAGGAAGGGGGGACCCAGTACTTC | CASSRTGEEGGTQYF
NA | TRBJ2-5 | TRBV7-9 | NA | TGTGCCAGCAGCGCTAGGGCCGAGACCCAGTACTTC | CASSARAETQYF
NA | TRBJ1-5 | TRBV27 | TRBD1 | TGTGCCAGCAGAAAACAGGGGGGCAATCAGCCCCAGCATTTT | CASRKQGGNQPQHF
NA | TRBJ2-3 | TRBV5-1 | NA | TGCGCCAGCAGCTCAGACATGACAGATACGCAGTATTTT | CASSSDMTDTQYF
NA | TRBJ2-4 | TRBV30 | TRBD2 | TGTGCCTGGACGGGAGGGACCCACATTCAGTACTTC | CAWTGGTHIQYF
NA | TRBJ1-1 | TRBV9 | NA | TGTGCCAGCAGCCCCGCGAGCGGGGGGGGCGAAGCTTTCTTT | CASSPASGGGEAFF
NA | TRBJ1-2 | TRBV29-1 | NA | TGCAGCGTTGACGATGGAAATGGCTACACCTTC | CSVDDGNGYTF
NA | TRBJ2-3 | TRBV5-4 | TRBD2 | TGTGCCAGCAGCTTAGCGGGAGGCTCAGATACGCAGTATTTT | CASSLAGGSDTQYF
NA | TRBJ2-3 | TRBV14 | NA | TGTGCCAGCAGGTTAGCCGTCTCCGGTACGCAGTATTTT | CASRLAVSGTQYF
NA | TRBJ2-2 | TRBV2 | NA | TGTGCCAGCAGGCGTAGCGGATCGGAGACCGGGGAGCTGTTTTTT | CASRRSGSETGELFF
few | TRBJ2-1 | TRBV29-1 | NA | TGCAGCGTTGTCGACGGCTCCTACAATGAGCAGTTCTTC | CSVVDGSYNEQFF
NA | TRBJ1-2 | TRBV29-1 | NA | TGCAGCGAGAATGGCTACACCTTC | CSENGYTF
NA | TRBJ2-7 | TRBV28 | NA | TGTGCCAGCAGTTCCTATTACGAGCAGTACTTC | CASSSYYEQYF
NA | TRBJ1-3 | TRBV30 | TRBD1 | TGTGCCTGGAGCGGAGGGGGCTACTCTGGAAACACCATATATTTT | CAWSGGGYSGNTIYF
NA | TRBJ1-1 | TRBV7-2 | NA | TGTGCCAGCAGCTTATCCAAGCCAGGGGAAGCTTTCTTT | CASSLSKPGEAFF